This T cell receptor beta chain was obtained from a study of vaccination effects on CD4 cells after COVID-19. The table lists this clone with a few counts. Its antigen is still unknown. Using immunoSEQ multiplex PCR, the repertoire was profiled, and TCRdb retains in-frame clones only, with some absent. In the table there are roughly 45,000 clones, roughly 79% of which are singletons. Antigen-specific CD4+ T cells were expanded (with viral peptide pools) by the ViraFEST assay ahead of sequencing. Culture proceeded for about 11 days, and CD4+ T cells were then isolated. Having tested negative for nucleocapsid antibodies, the vaccine recipients showed no prior SARS-CoV-2 infection. Per germline, CDR1 SGHDN and CDR2 FVKESK. V was pared by 1 base and J by 4 bases, with 7 bases between. CDR3 length: 13 residues.

Here the sequenced sample was CD4+ T cells from PBMCs cultured with SARS-CoV-2 spike peptides, taken before COVID-19 vaccination. The chain is built from TRBV14 and TRBJ1-2; D not certain. The receptor comes from a human donor who received a COVID-19 vaccine. The CDR3 loop reads CASSQGLSYGYTF. The DNA for the CDR3 is TGTGCCAGCAGCCAAGGGCTTTCCTATGGCTACACCTTC. The full variable domain, with the rest looked up from reference TRBV14 and TRBJ1-2, is EAGVTQFPSHSVIEKGQTVTLRCDPISGHDNLYWYRRVMGKEIKFLLHFVKESKQDESGMPNNRFLAERTGGTYSTLKVQPAELEDSGVYFCASSQGLSYGYTFGSGTRLTVV.